A selection of T cell receptor beta chains follows, all from one sample in a study of T cell responses to AZD1222 COVID-19 vaccine. The repertoire was sequenced with immunoSEQ multiplex PCR; TCRdb's copy has only in-frame clones and lacks some. The sample has about 84,000 clones; approximately 83% are singletons. This specimen consisted of peripheral blood, obtained 28 days after the second AZD1222 dose. These receptors were collected from an adult who received the AZD1222 COVID-19 vaccine. Each CDR3 is given with its conserved first and last residue. D genes are given only for firm matches. For some rows the clone size is stated as once, few or many, or as a class when expanded; others skip it.

CDR3 | DNA | size | D | J | V
CAARLSHTDTQYF | TGTGCCGCAAGACTATCCCACACAGATACGCAGTATTTT | - | - | TRBJ2-3 | TRBV6-6
CASSYGGRETQYF | TGTGCCAGCAGTTACGGAGGCCGGGAGACCCAGTACTTC | - | - | TRBJ2-5 | TRBV6-5
CASSGQTNYGYTF | TGTGCCAGCAGCGGACAGACAAACTATGGCTACACCTTC | - | - | TRBJ1-2 | TRBV28
CASSQGQRTDTQYF | TGTGCCAGCAGCCAGGGACAGCGCACAGATACGCAGTATTTT | - | TRBD1 | TRBJ2-3 | TRBV11-3
CASSTSGRLYEQYF | TGTGCCAGTTCAACTAGCGGGAGATTATACGAGCAGTACTTC | - | TRBD2 | TRBJ2-7 | TRBV27
CASSYSAGAPTQYF | TGTGCCAGCAGTTACTCCGCAGGGGCCCCGACCCAGTACTTC | - | - | TRBJ2-5 | TRBV6-2/TRBV6-3
CASSITRGARNEQFF | TGTGCCAGTAGTATTACGCGGGGGGCTCGCAATGAGCAGTTCTTC | once | TRBD2 | TRBJ2-1 | TRBV19
CASSLASSGGPYNEQFF | TGTGCCAGCAGCTTAGCGTCTAGCGGGGGGCCCTACAATGAGCAGTTCTTC | - | TRBD2 | TRBJ2-1 | TRBV7-2
CASSHLQDNQPQHF | TGTGCCAGCAGCCATTTGCAGGATAATCAGCCCCAGCATTTT | - | - | TRBJ1-5 | TRBV16
CASSMTVQETQYF | TGCGCCAGCTCTATGACAGTCCAAGAGACCCAGTACTTC | few | - | TRBJ2-5 | TRBV10-1
CASSSGGLYGYTF | TGTGCCAGTAGTTCGGGGGGACTATATGGCTACACCTTC | - | - | TRBJ1-2 | TRBV19
CASSQSPGITNYGYTF | TGTGCCAGCAGCCAGAGTCCAGGAATAACTAACTATGGCTACACCTTC | - | - | TRBJ1-2 | TRBV7-2
CATQGARAFNYGYTF | TGTGCCACGCAGGGGGCGCGGGCGTTTAACTATGGCTACACCTTC | once | TRBD1 | TRBJ1-2 | TRBV28
CASSQAKSYNSPLHF | TGTGCCAGCAGCCAAGCCAAGTCCTATAATTCACCCCTCCACTTT | - | - | TRBJ1-6 | TRBV4-2
CASSQVRGNTGELFF | TGTGCCAGCAGCCAAGTAAGGGGTAACACCGGGGAGCTGTTTTTT | - | - | TRBJ2-2 | TRBV4-2
CASSVGQGANYGYTF | TGTGCCAGCAGCGTAGGACAGGGGGCGAACTATGGCTACACCTTC | once | TRBD1 | TRBJ1-2 | TRBV9
CSARNSNNSPLHF | TGCAGCGCGAGGAACAGTAATAATTCACCCCTCCACTTT | - | - | TRBJ1-6 | TRBV29-1
CASSLTGGAPETQYF | TGCGCCAGCAGCTTGACAGGGGGCGCCCCAGAGACCCAGTACTTC | - | TRBD1 | TRBJ2-5 | TRBV5-1
CASTRTGNYGYTF | TGTGCCAGCACTCGGACAGGGAACTATGGCTACACCTTC | - | TRBD1 | TRBJ1-2 | TRBV12-3/TRBV12-4
CASSEALNTEAFF | TGTGCCAGCAGTGAAGCGCTGAACACTGAAGCTTTCTTT | - | - | TRBJ1-1 | TRBV2
CASGLGRGDNEQFF | TGTGCTAGTGGTTTGGGAAGGGGGGACAATGAGCAGTTCTTC | few | - | TRBJ2-1 | TRBV12-5